This T cell receptor beta chain was captured by sequencing in a study of blood T cell repertoires in COVID-19. Study-level background: Spain, Italy and the United States supplied samples that represented acute and convalescent COVID-19. In each case, the material was cDNA or gDNA derived from T cells, B-cell-depleted T cells, or PBMCs.

Germline V CDR1 and CDR2: MNHEY, SMNVEV (reference sequence). V was pared by 7 bases and J by 4 bases, with 5 bases of the junction left unmatched. The CDR3 covers 14 residues. Followed over time, Seattle patients had been enrolled while infection was active. As originally analysed: From reference gene primer amplification, estimates of nucleated cell counts were derived. Profiled with immunoSEQ multiplex PCR; TCRdb holds only in-frame clones, not every one. V and J calls and clone size are copied from that table; D and trimming were computed from the DNA. The sample records some 180,000 clones, about four fifths being singletons.

Material: peripheral blood. The rearrangement joins TRBV27 to TRBJ2-1; 9 bases are a match to TRBD2. The TCR was taken from a woman between 40 and 50 years old with COVID-19, enrolled during active disease. The CDR3 is CASTRAGGYNEQFF. The CDR3 DNA reads as TGTGCCAGCACGAGGGCGGGGGGGTACAATGAGCAGTTCTTC.